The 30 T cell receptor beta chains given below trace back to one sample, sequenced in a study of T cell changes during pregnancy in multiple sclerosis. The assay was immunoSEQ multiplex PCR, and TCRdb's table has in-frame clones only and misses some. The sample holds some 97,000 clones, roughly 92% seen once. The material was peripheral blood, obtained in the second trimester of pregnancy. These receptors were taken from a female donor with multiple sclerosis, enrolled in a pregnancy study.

CDR3 sequence: CASSLVPGSTEAFF. The CDR3, as DNA: TGTGCCAGCAGCTTGGTCCCCGGGAGCACTGAAGCTTTCTTT. This chain joins TRBV5-4 and TRBJ1-1, with no clear D. Trimming left V 0 bases short and J 4 bases short, with 10 bases between. The CDR3 sequence is 14 residues long. From germline, CDR1 is SGHNT and CDR2 YYREEE (reference sequence).

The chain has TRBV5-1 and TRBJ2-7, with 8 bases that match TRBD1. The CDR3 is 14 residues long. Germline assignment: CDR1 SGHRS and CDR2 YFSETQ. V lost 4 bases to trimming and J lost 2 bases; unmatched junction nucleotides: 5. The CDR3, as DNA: TGCGCCAGCAGCCCGGGACAGGCGACCTACGAGCAGTACTTC. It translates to CASSPGQATYEQYF.

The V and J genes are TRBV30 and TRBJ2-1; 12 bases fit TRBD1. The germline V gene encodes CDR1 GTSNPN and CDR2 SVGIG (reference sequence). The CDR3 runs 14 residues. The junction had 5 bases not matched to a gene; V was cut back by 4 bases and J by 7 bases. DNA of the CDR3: TGTGCCTGGAAGGGACAGGGGGCTTGGAATGAGCAGTTCTTC. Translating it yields CAWKGQGAWNEQFF.

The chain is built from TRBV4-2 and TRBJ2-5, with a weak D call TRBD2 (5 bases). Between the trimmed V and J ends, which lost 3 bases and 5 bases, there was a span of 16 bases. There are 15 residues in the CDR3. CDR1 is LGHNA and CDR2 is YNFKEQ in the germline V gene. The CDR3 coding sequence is TGTGCCAGCAGCCAGCCCGGCCTAGCCATCGAGACCCAGTACTTC. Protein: CASSQPGLAIETQYF.

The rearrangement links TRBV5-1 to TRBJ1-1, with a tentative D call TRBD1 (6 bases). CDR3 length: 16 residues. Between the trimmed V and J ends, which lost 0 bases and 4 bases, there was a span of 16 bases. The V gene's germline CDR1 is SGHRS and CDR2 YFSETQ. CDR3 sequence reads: CASSLDGGLASTEAFF. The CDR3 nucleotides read TGCGCCAGCAGCTTGGATGGGGGCTTGGCCAGCACTGAAGCTTTCTTT.

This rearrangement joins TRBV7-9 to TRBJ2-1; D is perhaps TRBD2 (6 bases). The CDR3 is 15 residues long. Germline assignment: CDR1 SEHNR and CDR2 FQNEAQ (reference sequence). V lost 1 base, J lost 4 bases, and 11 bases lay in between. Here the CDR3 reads CASSLGDSGYNEQFF. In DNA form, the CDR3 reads TGTGCCAGCAGCTTAGGTGATAGCGGTTACAATGAGCAGTTCTTC. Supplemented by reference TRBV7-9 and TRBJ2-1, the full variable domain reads DTGVSQNPRHKITKRGQNVTFRCDPISEHNRLYWYRQTLGQGPEFLTYFQNEAQLEKSRLLSDRFSAERPKGSFSTLEIQRTEQGDSAMYLCASSLGDSGYNEQFFGPGTRLTVL.

The CDR3 coding sequence is TGTGCCTGGAGTGTGGTGGCAAATGAGCAGTTCTTC. It specifies CAWSVVANEQFF. The chain recombines TRBV30 with TRBJ2-1; D gene uncertain. Looked up from germline, CDR1 is GTSNPN and CDR2 is SVGIG (reference sequence). Trimming removed 0 bases from V and 7 bases from J, with 7 bases in between. CDR3 length: 12 residues.

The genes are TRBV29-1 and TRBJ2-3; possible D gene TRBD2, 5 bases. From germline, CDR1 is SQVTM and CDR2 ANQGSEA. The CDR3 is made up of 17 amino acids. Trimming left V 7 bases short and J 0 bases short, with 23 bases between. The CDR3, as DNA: TGCAGCGGGAACGGGATGAGCGGAGCGACTAGCACAGATACGCAGTATTTT. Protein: CSGNGMSGATSTDTQYF.

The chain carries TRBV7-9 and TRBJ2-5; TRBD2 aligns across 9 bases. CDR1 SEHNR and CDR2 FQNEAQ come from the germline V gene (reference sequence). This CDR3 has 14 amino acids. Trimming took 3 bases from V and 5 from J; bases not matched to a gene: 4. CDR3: CASSFSGRRETQYF. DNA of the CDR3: TGTGCCAGCAGCTTCAGCGGGAGGCGGGAGACCCAGTACTTC.

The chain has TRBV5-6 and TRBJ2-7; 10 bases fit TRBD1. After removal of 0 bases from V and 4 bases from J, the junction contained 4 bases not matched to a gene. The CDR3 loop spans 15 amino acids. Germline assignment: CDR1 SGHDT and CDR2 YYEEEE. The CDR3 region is CASSLGTGGGYEQYF. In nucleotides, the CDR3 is TGTGCCAGCAGCTTGGGGACAGGGGGAGGGTACGAGCAGTACTTC.

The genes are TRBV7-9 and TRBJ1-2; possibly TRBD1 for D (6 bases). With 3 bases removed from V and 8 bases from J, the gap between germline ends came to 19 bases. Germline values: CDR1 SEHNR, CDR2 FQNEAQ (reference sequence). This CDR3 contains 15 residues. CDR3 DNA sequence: TGTGCCAGCAGCTTTGGTTGGTCAGGGGTTCACGGCTACACCTTC. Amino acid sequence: CASSFGWSGVHGYTF.

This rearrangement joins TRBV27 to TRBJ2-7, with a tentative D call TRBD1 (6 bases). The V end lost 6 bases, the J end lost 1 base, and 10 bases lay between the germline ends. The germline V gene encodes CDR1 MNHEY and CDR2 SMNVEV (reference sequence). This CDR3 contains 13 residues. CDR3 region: CASRTGPSYEQYF. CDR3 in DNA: TGTGCCAGCAGGACAGGACCTTCCTACGAGCAGTACTTC.

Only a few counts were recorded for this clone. CDR3 residues: CASSYLGDTEAFF. CDR3 coding DNA: TGTGCCAGCAGTTACCTGGGAGACACTGAAGCTTTCTTT. This chain connects TRBV6-5 to TRBJ1-1; D gene ambiguous. V lost 2 bases to trimming and J lost 3 bases, with 7 bases between them. The germline gives CDR1 MNHEY, CDR2 SVGAGI. This CDR3 region has 13 residues.

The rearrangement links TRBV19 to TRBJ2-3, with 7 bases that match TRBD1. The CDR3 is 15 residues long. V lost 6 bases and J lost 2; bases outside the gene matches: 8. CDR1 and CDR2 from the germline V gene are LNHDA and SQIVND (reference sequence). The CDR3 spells CASRVRDRFTDTQYF. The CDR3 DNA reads TGTGCCAGTAGGGTCAGGGACAGATTCACAGATACGCAGTATTTT.

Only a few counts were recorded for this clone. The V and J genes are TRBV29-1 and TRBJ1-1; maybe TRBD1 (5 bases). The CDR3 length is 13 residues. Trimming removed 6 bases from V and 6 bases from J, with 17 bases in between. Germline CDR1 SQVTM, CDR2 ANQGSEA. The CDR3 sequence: CSVGLQVQSEAFF. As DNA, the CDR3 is TGCAGCGTGGGCCTACAGGTTCAGTCTGAAGCTTTCTTT.

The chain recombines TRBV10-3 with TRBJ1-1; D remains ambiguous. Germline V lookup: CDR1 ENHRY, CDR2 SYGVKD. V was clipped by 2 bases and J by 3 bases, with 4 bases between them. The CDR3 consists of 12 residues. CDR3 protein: CAISETDTEAFF. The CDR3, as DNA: TGTGCCATCAGTGAGACGGACACTGAAGCTTTCTTT.

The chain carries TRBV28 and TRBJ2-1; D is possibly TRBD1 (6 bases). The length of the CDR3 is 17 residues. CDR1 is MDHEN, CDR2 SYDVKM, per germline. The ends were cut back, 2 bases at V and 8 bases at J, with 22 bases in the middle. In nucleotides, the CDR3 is TGTGCCAGCAGTTTAGTATTGGGACATGTGTTTCCCGATGAGCAGTTCTTC. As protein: CASSLVLGHVFPDEQFF. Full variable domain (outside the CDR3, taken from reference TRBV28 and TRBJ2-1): DVKVTQSSRYLVKRTGEKVFLECVQDMDHENMFWYRQDPGLGLRLIYFSYDVKMKEKGDIPEGYSVSREKKERFSLILESASTNQTSMYLCASSLVLGHVFPDEQFFGPGTRLTVL.

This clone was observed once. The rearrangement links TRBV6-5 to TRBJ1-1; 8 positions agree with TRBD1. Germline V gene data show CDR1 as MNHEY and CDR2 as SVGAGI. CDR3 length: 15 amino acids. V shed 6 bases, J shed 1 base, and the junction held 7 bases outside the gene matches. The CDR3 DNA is TGTGCCAGCAGCGACAGGGGAAGTGGGAACACTGAAGCTTTCTTT. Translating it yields CASSDRGSGNTEAFF.

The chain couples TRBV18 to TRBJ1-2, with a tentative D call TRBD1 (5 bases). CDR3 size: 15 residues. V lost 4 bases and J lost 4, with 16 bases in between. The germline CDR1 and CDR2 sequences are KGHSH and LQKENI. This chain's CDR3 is CASSQWIGGSYGYTF. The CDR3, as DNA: TGTGCCAGCTCACAATGGATCGGGGGTAGCTATGGCTACACCTTC.

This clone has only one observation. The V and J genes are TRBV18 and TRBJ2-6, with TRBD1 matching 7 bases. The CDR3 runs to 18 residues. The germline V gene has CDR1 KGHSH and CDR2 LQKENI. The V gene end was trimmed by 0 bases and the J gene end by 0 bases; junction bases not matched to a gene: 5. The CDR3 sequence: CASSPPGTAGSGANVLTF. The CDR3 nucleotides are TGTGCCAGCTCACCACCTGGGACAGCAGGCTCTGGGGCCAACGTCCTGACTTTC.

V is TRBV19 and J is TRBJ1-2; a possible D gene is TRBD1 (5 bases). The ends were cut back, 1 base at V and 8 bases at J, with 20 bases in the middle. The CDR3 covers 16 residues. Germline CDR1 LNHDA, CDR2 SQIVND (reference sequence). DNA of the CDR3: TGTGCCAGTAGTATAGCCCGGGGAGGGGTCTGGAGAGGCTACACCTTC. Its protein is CASSIARGGVWRGYTF. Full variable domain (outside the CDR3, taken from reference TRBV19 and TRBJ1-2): DGGITQSPKYLFRKEGQNVTLSCEQNLNHDAMYWYRQDPGQGLRLIYYSQIVNDFQKGDIAEGYSVSREKKESFPLTVTSAQKNPTAFYLCASSIARGGVWRGYTFGSGTRLTVV.

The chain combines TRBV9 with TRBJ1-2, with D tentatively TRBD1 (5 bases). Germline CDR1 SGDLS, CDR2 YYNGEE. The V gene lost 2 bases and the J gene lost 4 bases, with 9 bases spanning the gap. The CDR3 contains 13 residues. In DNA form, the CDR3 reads TGTGCCAGCAGCGTTTCAGGGTTCTATGGCTACACCTTC. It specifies CASSVSGFYGYTF.

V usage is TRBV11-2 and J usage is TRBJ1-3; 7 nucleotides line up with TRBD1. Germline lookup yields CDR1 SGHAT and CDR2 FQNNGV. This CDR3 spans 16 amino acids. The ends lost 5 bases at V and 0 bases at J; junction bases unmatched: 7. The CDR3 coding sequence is TGTGCCAGCAGCCAGGGGGTCGGGTCCTCTGGAAACACCATATATTTT. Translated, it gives CASSQGVGSSGNTIYF.

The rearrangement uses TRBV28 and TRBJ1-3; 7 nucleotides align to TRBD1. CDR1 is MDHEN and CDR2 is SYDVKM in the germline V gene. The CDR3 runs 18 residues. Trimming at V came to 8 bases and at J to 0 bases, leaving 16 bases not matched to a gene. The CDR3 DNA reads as TGTGCCAGCCGCACCCTGGACAGGCAGTTAATCTCTGGAAACACCATATATTTT. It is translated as CASRTLDRQLISGNTIYF.

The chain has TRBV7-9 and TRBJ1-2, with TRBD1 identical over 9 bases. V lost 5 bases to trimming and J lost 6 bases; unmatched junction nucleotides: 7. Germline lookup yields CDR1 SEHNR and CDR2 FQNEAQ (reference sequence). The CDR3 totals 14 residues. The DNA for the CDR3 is TGTGCCAGCAGCATTCCGGGACAGGGTCATGGCTACACCTTC. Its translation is CASSIPGQGHGYTF.

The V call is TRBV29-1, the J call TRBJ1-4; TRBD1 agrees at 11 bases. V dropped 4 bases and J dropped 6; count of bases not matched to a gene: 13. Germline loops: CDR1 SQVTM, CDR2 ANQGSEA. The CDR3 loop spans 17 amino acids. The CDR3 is CSVGPPSGQGAYEKLFF. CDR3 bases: TGCAGCGTTGGCCCCCCTTCCGGACAGGGGGCATATGAAAAACTGTTTTTT. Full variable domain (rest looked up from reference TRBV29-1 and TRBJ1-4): SAVISQKPSRDICQRGTSLTIQCQVDSQVTMMFWYRQQPGQSLTLIATANQGSEATYESGFVIDKFPISRPNLTFSTLTVSNMSPEDSSIYLCSVGPPSGQGAYEKLFFGSGTQLSVL.

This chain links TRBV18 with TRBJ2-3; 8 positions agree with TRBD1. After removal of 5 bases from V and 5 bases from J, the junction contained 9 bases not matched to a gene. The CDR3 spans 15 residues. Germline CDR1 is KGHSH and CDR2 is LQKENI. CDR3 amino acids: CASSFRQGQGDTQYF. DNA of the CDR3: TGTGCCAGCTCATTCCGACAGGGGCAGGGAGATACGCAGTATTTT. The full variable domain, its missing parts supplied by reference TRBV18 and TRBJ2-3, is NAGVMQNPRHLVRRRGQEARLRCSPMKGHSHVYWYRQLPEEGLKFMVYLQKENIIDESGMPKERFSAEFPKEGPSILRIQQVVRGDSAAYFCASSFRQGQGDTQYFGPGTRLTVL.

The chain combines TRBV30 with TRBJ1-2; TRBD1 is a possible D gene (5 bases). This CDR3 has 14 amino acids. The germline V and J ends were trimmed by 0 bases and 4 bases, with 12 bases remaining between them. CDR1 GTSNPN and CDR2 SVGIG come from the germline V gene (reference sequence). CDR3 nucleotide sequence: TGTGCCTGGAGTGTACAGGAGGGGAGCTATGGCTACACCTTC. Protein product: CAWSVQEGSYGYTF.

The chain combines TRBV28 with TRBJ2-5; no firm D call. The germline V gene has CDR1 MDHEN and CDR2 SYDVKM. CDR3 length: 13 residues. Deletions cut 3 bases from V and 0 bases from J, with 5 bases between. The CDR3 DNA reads TGTGCCAGCAGTTTGAGCGACCAAGAGACCCAGTACTTC. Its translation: CASSLSDQETQYF.

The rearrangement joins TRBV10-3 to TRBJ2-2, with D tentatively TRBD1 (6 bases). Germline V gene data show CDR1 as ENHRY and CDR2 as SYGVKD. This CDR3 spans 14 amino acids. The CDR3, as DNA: TGTTCGTCGGGTCGGACAGAGAACACCGGGGAGCTGTTTTTT. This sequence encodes CSSGRTENTGELFF.